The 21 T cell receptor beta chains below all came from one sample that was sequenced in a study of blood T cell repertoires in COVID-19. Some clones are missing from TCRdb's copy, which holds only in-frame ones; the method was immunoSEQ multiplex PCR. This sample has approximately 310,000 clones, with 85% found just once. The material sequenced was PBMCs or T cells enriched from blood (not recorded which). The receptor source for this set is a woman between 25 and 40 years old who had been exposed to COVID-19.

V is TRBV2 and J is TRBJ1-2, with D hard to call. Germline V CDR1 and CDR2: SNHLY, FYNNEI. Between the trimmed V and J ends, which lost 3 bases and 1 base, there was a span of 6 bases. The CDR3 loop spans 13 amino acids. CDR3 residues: CASSDRRNYGYTF. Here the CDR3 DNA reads TGTGCCAGCAGTGACAGGCGTAACTATGGCTACACCTTC.

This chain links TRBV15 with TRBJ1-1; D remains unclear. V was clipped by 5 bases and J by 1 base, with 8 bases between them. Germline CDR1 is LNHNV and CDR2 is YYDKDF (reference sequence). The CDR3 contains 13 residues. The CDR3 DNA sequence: TGTGCCACCAGCCTAGACCCGAACACTGAAGCTTTCTTT. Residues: CATSLDPNTEAFF.

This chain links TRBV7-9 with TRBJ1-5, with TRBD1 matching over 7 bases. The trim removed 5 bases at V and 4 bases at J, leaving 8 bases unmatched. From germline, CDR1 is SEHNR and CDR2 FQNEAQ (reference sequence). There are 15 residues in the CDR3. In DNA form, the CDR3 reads TGTGCCAGCAGCCCCGGGACAGATTTTAATCAGCCCCAGCATTTT. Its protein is CASSPGTDFNQPQHF.

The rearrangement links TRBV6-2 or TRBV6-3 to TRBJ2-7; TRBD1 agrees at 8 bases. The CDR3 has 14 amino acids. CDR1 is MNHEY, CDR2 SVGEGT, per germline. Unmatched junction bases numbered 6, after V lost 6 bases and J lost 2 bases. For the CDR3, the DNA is TGTGCCAGCAGCCGGACAGGGTACGCCTACGAGCAGTACTTC. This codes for CASSRTGYAYEQYF.

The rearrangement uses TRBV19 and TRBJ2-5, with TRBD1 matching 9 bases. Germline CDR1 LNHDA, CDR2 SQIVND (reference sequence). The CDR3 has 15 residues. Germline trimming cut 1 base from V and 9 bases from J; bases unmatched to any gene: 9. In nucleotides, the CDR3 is TGTGCCAGTAGTATAGTTACGGGACAGGGTCGGGCCCAGTACTTC. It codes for CASSIVTGQGRAQYF.

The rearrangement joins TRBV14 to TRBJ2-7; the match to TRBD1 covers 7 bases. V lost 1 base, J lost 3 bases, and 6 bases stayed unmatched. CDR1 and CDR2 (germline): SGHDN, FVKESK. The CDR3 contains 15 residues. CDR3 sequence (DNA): TGTGCCAGCAGCCAAGTGTTTGACAGGGTCTACGAGCAGTACTTC. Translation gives CASSQVFDRVYEQYF.

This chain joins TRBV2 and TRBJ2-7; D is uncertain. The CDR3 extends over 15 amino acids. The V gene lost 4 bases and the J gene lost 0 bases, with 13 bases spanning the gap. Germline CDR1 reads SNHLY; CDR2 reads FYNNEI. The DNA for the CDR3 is TGTGCCAGCAGTGTAGATCTGGGCGTCTCCTACGAGCAGTACTTC. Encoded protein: CASSVDLGVSYEQYF.

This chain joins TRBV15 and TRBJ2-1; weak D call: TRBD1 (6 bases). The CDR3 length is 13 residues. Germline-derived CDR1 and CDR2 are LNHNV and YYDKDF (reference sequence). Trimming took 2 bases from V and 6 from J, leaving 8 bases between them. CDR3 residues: CATSRKQGNEQFF. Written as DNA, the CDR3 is TGTGCCACCAGCAGAAAACAGGGCAATGAGCAGTTCTTC.

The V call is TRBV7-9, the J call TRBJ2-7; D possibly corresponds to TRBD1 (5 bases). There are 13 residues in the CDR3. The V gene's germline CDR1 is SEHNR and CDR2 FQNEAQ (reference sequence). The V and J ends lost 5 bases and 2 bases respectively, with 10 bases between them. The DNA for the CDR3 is TGTGCCAGCAGCCAGGACACTACCTACGAGCAGTACTTC. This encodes CASSQDTTYEQYF. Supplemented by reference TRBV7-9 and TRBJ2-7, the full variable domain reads DTGVSQNPRHKITKRGQNVTFRCDPISEHNRLYWYRQTLGQGPEFLTYFQNEAQLEKSRLLSDRFSAERPKGSFSTLEIQRTEQGDSAMYLCASSQDTTYEQYFGPGTRLTVT.

As DNA, the CDR3 is TGTGCCAGCAGCCAAGAACCTCCCAGGGCGGGGAGAGAAGAGACCCAGTACTTC. It codes for CASSQEPPRAGREETQYF. The rearrangement uses TRBV3-1 (or the pseudogene TRBV3-2) and TRBJ2-5; a possible D gene is TRBD2 (6 bases). The CDR3 has 18 amino acids. The V gene lost 0 bases and the J gene lost 3 bases, with 20 bases spanning the gap. Per germline, CDR1 LGHDT and CDR2 YNNKEL (reference sequence).

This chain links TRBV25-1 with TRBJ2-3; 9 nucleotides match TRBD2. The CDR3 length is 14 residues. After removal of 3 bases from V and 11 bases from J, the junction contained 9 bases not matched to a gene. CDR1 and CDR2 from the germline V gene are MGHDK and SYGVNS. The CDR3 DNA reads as TGTGCCAGCAGTGACCCGAAGAGAGCGGGGGGGCAGTATTTT. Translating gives CASSDPKRAGGQYF.

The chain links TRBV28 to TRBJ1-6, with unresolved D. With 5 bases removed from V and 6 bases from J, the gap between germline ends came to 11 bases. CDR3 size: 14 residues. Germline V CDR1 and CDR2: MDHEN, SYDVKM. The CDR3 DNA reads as TGTGCCAGCAGTCCAAGAAGCATTAATTCACCCCTCCACTTT. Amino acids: CASSPRSINSPLHF.

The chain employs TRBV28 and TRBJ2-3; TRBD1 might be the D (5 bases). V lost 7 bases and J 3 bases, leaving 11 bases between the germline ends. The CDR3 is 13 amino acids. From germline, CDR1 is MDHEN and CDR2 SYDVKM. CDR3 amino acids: CASKGRETDTQYF. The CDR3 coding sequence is TGTGCCAGCAAGGGCAGGGAAACAGATACGCAGTATTTT.

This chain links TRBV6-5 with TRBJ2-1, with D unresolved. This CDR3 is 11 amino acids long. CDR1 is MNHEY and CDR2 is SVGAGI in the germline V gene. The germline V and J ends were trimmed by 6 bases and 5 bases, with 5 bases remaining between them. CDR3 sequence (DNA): TGTGCCAGCAGGGCCCACAATGAGCAGTTCTTC. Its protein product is CASRAHNEQFF.

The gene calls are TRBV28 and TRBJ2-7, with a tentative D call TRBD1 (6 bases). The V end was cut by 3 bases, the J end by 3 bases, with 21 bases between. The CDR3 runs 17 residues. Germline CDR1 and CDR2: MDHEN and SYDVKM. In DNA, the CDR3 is TGTGCCAGCAGTTTTGTAACAATTAGTGGACAGATCTACGAGCAGTACTTC. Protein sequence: CASSFVTISGQIYEQYF.

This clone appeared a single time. The CDR3 sequence: CASSPNVGGNQPQHF. The DNA for the CDR3 is TGTGCCAGCTCACCAAATGTAGGGGGAAATCAGCCCCAGCATTTT. The rearrangement uses TRBV18 and TRBJ1-5, with a weak D call TRBD1 (6 bases). CDR1 KGHSH and CDR2 LQKENI come from the germline V gene. The length of the CDR3 is 15 residues. Trimming stripped 2 bases from V and 4 bases from J, with 12 bases between. The whole variable domain, remainder taken from reference TRBV18 and TRBJ1-5, is NAGVMQNPRHLVRRRGQEARLRCSPMKGHSHVYWYRQLPEEGLKFMVYLQKENIIDESGMPKERFSAEFPKEGPSILRIQQVVRGDSAAYFCASSPNVGGNQPQHFGDGTRLSIL.

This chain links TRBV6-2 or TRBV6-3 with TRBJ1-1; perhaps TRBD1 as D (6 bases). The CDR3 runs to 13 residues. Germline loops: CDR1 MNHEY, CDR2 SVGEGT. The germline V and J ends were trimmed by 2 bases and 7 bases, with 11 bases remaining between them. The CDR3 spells CASSYTTGLEAFF. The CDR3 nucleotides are TGTGCCAGCAGTTACACTACAGGGCTTGAAGCTTTCTTT.

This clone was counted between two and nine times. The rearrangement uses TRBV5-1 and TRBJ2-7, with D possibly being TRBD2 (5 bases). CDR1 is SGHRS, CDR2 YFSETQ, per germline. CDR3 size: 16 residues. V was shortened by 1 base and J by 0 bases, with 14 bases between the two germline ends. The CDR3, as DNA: TGCGCCAGCAGCTTGAACGGTGGAGGTAGCTCCTACGAGCAGTACTTC. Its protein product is CASSLNGGGSSYEQYF. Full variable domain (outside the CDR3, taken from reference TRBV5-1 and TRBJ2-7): KAGVTQTPRYLIKTRGQQVTLSCSPISGHRSVSWYQQTPGQGLQFLFEYFSETQRNKGNFPGRFSGRQFSNSRSEMNVSTLELGDSALYLCASSLNGGGSSYEQYFGPGTRLTVT.

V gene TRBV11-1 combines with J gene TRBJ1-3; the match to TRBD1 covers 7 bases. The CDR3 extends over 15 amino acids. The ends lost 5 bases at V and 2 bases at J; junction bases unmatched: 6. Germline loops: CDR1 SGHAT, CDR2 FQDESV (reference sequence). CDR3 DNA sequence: TGTGCCAGCAGCGCCGGGACAGCCACTGGAAACACCATATATTTT. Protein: CASSAGTATGNTIYF.

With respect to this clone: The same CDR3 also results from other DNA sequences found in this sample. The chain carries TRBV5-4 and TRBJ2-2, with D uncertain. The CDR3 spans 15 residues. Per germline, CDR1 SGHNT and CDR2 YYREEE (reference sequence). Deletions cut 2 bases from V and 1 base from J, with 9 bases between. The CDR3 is CASSLPSGNTGELFF. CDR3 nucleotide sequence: TGTGCCAGCAGCTTACCCTCAGGGAACACCGGGGAGCTGTTTTTT. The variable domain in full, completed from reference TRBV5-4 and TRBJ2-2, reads ETGVTQSPTHLIKTRGQQVTLRCSSQSGHNTVSWYQQALGQGPQFIFQYYREEENGRGNFPPRFSGLQFPNYSSELNVNALELDDSALYLCASSLPSGNTGELFFGEGSRLTVL.

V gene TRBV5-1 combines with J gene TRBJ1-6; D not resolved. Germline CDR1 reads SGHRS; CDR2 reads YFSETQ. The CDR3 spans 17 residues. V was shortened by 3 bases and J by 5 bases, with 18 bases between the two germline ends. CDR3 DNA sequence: TGCGCCAGCAGCTCGGGATTGGCAGGCGAAGATAATTCACCCCTCCACTTT. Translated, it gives CASSSGLAGEDNSPLHF.